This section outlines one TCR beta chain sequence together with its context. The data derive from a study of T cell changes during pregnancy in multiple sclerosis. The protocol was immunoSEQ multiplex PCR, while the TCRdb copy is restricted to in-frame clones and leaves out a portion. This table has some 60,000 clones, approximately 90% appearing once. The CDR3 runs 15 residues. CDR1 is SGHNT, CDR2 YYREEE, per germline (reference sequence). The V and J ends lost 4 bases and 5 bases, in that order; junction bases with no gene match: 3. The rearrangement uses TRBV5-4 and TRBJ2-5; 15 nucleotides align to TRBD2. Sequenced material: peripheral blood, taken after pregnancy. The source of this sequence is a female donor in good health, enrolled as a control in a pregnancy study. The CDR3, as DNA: TGTGCCAGCAGCAAAGGGACTAGCGGGGGGGAGACCCAGTACTTC. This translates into CASSKGTSGGETQYF.